The T cell receptor (beta chain) under discussion was sequenced for a study of identical twins (dated by TCRdb to about 2016). Background for the entire study: To test whether fetal clonotypes persist, the study used deep sequencing on TCR alpha and beta repertoires from monozygotic twins, unrelated adults of various ages, and cord blood. To rule out contamination, replicate twin experiments were performed at different times with different library preparation protocols.

The germline V gene (reference sequence) sets CDR1 to SEHNR and CDR2 to FQNEAQ. The CDR3 sequence holds 14 residues, the cysteine and phenylalanine included. Only the CDR3 region is kept as DNA, spanning 42 bases read in frame from base 1. All donors were healthy Caucasians. Three pairs of female monozygotic twins, all aged about 18 to 29 years, were included in the twin cohort. Peripheral blood mononuclear cells were the source from which RNA for the TCR libraries was isolated. Beyond this particular receptor, the publication reports: Recombination models systematically underestimated out-of-frame TCR alpha sharing in monozygotic twins but agreed with sharing between unrelated individuals. Fewer insertions were carried by abundant cord blood beta clonotypes; a weaker similar trend was observed in young adult naive repertoires, while no such trend was observed in memory repertoires. Invariant T cells such as MAIT and iNKT could partly confound zero-insertion analyses, although diverse VJ usage argued against such confounding for most clonotypes. The excess sharing between twins in beta out-of-frame sequences was weaker because fewer shared sequences reduced the signal-to-noise ratio. Conclusions relied on cross-sectional statistical analysis, since the same donors could not be followed over many years. Compared with coincidental sharing between unrelated individuals, out-of-frame TCR alpha sequences shared between twins had an excess of sequences with low generation probability.

Note on this clonotype: The clone's antigen remains unknown. Mismatch with germline at one junction end may stem from a read error.

Receptor libraries were prepared by 5' RACE. The instrument was an Illumina HiSeq 2000. Template switching introduced a universal primer binding site; the final cDNA contained a unique molecular identifier, enabling accurate counting of TCR cDNA molecules. First-strand cDNA for TCR alpha and beta chains was synthesized from specific primers in the conserved constant-segment region. Each cDNA library was double barcoded, with a SMART-Mk sample barcode plus Illumina barcodes, to control for contamination. Two successive PCR steps introduced TruSeq adapter sequences along with Illumina sample barcodes. The TCR alpha and beta cDNA libraries were sequenced on the Illumina HiSeq platform using custom primers. Per the original workflow: Raw reads were processed with MiGEC to extract unique molecular identifiers, and MiXCR was used to determine CDR3 positions. For each individual, recombination models were inferred using an EM algorithm with the repgenHMM and IGoR tools. The analysis of shared clonotypes was done with the tcR package in R, with sharing normalized by the product of cloneset sizes. Out-of-frame nonproductive sequences were analyzed to study raw recombination free of thymic and clonal selection effects. Starting from the raw public reads, TCRdb applied fastp trimming at Q25, assembled clones with MiXCR and retained in-frame beta chains. Rows with a matching CDR3 protein are joined into one entry that keeps the most common DNA and genes. The V and J calls shown here were made by TCRdb, not taken from the authors' results. Recorded for this sample are some 690,000 distinct CDR3 sequences; 20% to 25% of them occurred a single time. About 4.5% of the sample is in the top ten clones.

The same data also contributed to another study, on T cells expressing NK-cell markers. From that second study: TCR beta-chain repertoires were profiled in sorted CD3+CD56+NKG2C+, CD3+CD56+NKG2C- and CD3+CD56-NKG2C+ T-cell subsets from roughly eight donors. Of the eight sequenced donors, seven were found to be HCMV-seropositive and one was found to be HCMV-seronegative. In several experiments an anti-gammadeltaTCR antibody was added to restrict sorting to alphabetaTCR-expressing T cells. In six donors, the dominant CD3+CD56+NKG2C+ clonotypes ranked among the top 10 CD8+ clonotypes, making up roughly 1.0-7.0% of CD8+ T cells. Those dominant clonotypes were again the most abundant among CD3+CD56-NKG2C+ cells in a few donors, at about 28.3-60.1%. Whether the expanded NKG2C-expressing T cell clones were specific for HCMV antigens remained unclear. Randomly selected healthy volunteers, three men and five women, were used as the eight sequenced donors. A commercial ELISA kit detecting HCMV-specific IgG in serum was used to determine HCMV serostatus. For about 6 donors, bulk peripheral blood T-cell repertoires were additionally sequenced from unsorted PBMC. MIGEC was used to demultiplex reads and group reads by UMI, and MiTCR was used to assemble and quantify clonotypes. To exclude erroneous sequences, only TCR cDNA sequences supported by at least two reads were retained. Downstream repertoire analysis used the tcR package, and clonotypes were matched across fractions by CDR3 nucleotide sequence plus V segment. VDJmatch was used to annotate antigen specificity against VDJdb, with one amino acid substitution in CDR3 allowed.

The V and J genes are TRBV7-9 and TRBJ1-1, with no confidently assigned D gene. The sample taken for sequencing was PBMCs. This TCR was sampled from a woman aged 18-29 years in good health. The CDR3: CASSSPSGNTEAFF. In nucleotide form, the sequence is TGCGCCAGCAGCTCCCCTTCAGGGAACACTGAAGCTTTCTTT.